This entry features one T cell receptor beta chain sequence. What it binds is not known. This CDR3 is built from 16 residues. Trimming shortened V by 1 base and J by 0 bases, and 10 bases separated the two germline ends. The germline V gene has CDR1 SGHTA and CDR2 FQGNSA. Upon completion of about eleven days in culture, CD4+ T cells were isolated. As their vaccination, participants received two doses of either BNT162b2 or mRNA-1273. Half of the medium was exchanged for IL-2 medium on both days 3 and 7. TCRdb keeps only in-frame clones here, not all; method: immunoSEQ multiplex PCR. The sample includes about 73,000 clones, less than 75% seen only once; the top ten take less than 2.5%. These data are taken from a study of vaccination effects on CD4 cells after COVID-19. Whole-study results and caveats: Clones of infection and vaccine origin contracted markedly late after vaccination. Of the vaccine-induced clones from healthy vaccinees, merely 1 of 255 recognized common cold coronaviruses as well.

The specimen comprised CD4+ T cells from PBMCs cultured without peptide, sampled after COVID-19 vaccination. The receptor was isolated from a human donor who received a COVID-19 vaccine. The gene calls are TRBV7-2 and TRBJ2-4; D remains unclear. CDR3 protein: CASSLGSPGAKNIQYF. Here the CDR3 DNA reads TGTGCCAGCAGCTTAGGTTCCCCGGGAGCCAAAAACATTCAGTACTTC.